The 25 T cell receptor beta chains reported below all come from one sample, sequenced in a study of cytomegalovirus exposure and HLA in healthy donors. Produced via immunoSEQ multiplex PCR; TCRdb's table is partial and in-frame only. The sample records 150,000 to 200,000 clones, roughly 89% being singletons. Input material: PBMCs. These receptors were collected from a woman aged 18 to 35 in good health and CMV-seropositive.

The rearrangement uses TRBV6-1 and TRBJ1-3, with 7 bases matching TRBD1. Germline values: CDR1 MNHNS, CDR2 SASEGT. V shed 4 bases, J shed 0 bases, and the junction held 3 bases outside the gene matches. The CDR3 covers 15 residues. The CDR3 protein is CASSGGTVSGNTIYF. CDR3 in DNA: TGTGCCAGCAGTGGGGGGACAGTCTCTGGAAACACCATATATTTT.

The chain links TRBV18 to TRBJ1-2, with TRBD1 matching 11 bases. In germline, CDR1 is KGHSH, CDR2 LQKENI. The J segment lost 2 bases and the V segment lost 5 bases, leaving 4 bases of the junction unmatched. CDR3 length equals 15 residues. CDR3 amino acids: CASSAGTGGNYGYTF. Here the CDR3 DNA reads TGTGCCAGCTCAGCCGGGACAGGGGGGAACTATGGCTACACCTTC.

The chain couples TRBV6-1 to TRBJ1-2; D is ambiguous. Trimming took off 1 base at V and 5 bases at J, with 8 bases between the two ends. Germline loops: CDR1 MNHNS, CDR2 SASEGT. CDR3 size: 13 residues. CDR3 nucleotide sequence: TGTGCCAGCAGTGAAGGTCGGGGTTATGGCTACACCTTC. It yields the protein CASSEGRGYGYTF.

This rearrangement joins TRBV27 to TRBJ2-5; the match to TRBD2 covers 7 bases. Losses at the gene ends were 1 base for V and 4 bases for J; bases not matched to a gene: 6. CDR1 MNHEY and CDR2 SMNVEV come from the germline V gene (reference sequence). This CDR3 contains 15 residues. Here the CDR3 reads CASSLLGPGGETQYF. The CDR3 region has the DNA TGTGCCAGCAGTTTATTGGGTCCGGGAGGAGAGACCCAGTACTTC.

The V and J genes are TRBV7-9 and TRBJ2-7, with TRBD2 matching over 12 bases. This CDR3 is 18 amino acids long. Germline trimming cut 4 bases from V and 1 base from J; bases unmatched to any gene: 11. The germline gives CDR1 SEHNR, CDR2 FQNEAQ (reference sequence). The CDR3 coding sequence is TGTGCCAGCAGCTCCGAAACTAGCGGGAGGTTCTCGTCCTACGAGCAGTACTTC. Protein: CASSSETSGRFSSYEQYF.

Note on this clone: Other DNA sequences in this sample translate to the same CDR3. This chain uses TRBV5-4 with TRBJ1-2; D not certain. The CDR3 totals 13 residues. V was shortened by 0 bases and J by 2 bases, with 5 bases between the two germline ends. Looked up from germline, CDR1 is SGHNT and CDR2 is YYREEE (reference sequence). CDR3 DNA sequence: TGTGCCAGCAGCTTGGACAGAAACTATGGCTACACCTTC. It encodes CASSLDRNYGYTF.

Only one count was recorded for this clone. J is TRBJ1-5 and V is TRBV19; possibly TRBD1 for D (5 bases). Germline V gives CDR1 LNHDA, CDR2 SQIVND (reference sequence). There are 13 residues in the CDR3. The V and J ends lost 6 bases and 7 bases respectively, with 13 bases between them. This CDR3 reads CASRKPGAQPQHF. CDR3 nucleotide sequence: TGTGCCAGTAGAAAGCCTGGGGCGCAGCCCCAGCATTTT.

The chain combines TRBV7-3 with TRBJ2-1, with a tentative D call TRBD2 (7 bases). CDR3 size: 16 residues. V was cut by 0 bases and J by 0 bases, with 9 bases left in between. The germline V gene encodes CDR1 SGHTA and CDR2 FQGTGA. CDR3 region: CASSLTAGASYNEQFF. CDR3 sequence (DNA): TGTGCCAGCAGCTTAACGGCGGGGGCCTCCTACAATGAGCAGTTCTTC.

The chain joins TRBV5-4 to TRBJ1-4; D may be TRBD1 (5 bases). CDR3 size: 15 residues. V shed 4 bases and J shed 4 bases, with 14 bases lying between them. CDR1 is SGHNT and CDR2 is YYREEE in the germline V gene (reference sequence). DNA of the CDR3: TGTGCCAGCAGCGGAGGGGAACTTCTTAATGAAAAACTGTTTTTT. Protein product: CASSGGELLNEKLFF. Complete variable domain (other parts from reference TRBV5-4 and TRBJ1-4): ETGVTQSPTHLIKTRGQQVTLRCSSQSGHNTVSWYQQALGQGPQFIFQYYREEENGRGNFPPRFSGLQFPNYSSELNVNALELDDSALYLCASSGGELLNEKLFFGSGTQLSVL.

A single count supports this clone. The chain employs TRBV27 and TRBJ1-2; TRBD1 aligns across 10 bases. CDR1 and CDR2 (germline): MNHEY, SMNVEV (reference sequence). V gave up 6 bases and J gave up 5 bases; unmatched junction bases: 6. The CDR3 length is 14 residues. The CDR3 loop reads CASRSGTGVYGYTF. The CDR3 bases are TGTGCCAGCAGATCCGGGACAGGGGTTTATGGCTACACCTTC.

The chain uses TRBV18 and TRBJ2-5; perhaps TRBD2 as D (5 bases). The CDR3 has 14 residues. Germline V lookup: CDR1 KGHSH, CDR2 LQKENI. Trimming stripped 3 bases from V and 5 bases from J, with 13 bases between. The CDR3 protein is CASSPPSLRETQYF. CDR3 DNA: TGTGCCAGCTCACCCCCTAGCCTCCGGGAGACCCAGTACTTC. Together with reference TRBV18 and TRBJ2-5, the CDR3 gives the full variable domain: NAGVMQNPRHLVRRRGQEARLRCSPMKGHSHVYWYRQLPEEGLKFMVYLQKENIIDESGMPKERFSAEFPKEGPSILRIQQVVRGDSAAYFCASSPPSLRETQYFGPGTRLLVL.

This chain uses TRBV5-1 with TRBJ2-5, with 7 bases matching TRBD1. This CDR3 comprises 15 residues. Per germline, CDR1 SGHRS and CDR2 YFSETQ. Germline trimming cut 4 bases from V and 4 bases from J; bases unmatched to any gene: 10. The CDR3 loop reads CASSPRDSGTETQYF. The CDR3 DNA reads TGCGCCAGCAGCCCTAGGGACAGCGGAACAGAGACCCAGTACTTC.

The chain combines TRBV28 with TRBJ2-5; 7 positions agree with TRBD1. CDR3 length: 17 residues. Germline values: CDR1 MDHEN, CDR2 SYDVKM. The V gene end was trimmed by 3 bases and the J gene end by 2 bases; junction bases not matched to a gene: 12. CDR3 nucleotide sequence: TGTGCCAGCAGTTTCGGTCTAGGGGGCGAGCATCAAGAGACCCAGTACTTC. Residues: CASSFGLGGEHQETQYF.

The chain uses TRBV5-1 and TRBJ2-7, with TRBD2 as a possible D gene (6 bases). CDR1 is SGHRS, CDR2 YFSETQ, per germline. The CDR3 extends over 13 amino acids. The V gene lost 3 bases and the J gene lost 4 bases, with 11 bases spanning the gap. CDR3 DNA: TGCGCCAGCAGCTCCGGAGGGCAATACGAGCAGTACTTC. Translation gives CASSSGGQYEQYF. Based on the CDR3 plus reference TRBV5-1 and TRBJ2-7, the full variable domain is KAGVTQTPRYLIKTRGQQVTLSCSPISGHRSVSWYQQTPGQGLQFLFEYFSETQRNKGNFPGRFSGRQFSNSRSEMNVSTLELGDSALYLCASSSGGQYEQYFGPGTRLTVT.

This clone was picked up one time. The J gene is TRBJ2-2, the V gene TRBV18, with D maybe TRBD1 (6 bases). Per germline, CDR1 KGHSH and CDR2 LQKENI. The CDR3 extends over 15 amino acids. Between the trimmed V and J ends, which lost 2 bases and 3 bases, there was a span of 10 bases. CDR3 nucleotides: TGTGCCAGCTCACCAATCAGGACAGACACCGGGGAGCTGTTTTTT. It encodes CASSPIRTDTGELFF.

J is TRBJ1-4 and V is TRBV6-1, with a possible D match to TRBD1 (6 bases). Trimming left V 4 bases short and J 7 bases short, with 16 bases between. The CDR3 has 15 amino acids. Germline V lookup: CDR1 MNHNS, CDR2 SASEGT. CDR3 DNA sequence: TGTGCCAGCAGTGCCCTCGGGGGGCAGCGTGAAAAACTGTTTTTT. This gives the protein CASSALGGQREKLFF.

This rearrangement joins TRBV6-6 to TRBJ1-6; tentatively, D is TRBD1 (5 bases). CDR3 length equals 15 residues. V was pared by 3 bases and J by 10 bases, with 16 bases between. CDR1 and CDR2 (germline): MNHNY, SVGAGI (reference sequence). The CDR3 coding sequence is TGTGCCAGCAGTTATGGGGGGACGACTGGCTCACCCCTCCACTTT. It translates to CASSYGGTTGSPLHF.

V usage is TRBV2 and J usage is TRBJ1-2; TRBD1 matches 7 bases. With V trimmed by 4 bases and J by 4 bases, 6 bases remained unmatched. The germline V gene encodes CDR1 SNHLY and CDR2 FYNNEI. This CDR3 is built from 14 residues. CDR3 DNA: TGTGCCAGCAGTGCCTCGGGACAGAGCTATGGCTACACCTTC. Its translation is CASSASGQSYGYTF. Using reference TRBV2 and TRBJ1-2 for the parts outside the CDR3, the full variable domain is EPEVTQTPSHQVTQMGQEVILRCVPISNHLYFYWYRQILGQKVEFLVSFYNNEISEKSEIFDDQFSVERPDGSNFTLKIRSTKLEDSAMYFCASSASGQSYGYTFGSGTRLTVV.

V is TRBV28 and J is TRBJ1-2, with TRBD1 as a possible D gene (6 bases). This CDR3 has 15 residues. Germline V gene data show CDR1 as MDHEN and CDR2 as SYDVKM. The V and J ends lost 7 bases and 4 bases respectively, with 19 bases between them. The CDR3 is CASTIQGRVSYGYTF. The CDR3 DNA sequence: TGTGCCAGCACCATACAGGGACGGGTGAGCTATGGCTACACCTTC.

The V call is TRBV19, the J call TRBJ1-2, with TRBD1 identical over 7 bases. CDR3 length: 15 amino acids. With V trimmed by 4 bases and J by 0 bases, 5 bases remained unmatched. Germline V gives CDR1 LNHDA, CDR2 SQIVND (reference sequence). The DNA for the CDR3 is TGTGCCAGTAGTAACCACAGGGGAGCTAACTATGGCTACACCTTC. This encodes CASSNHRGANYGYTF.

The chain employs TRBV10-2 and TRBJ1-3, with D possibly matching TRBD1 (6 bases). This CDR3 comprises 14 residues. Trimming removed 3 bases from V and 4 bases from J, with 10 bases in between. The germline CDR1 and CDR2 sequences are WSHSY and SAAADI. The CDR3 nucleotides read TGCGCCAGCAGTGATCCAGGGGTAGGAAACACCATATATTTT. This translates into CASSDPGVGNTIYF.

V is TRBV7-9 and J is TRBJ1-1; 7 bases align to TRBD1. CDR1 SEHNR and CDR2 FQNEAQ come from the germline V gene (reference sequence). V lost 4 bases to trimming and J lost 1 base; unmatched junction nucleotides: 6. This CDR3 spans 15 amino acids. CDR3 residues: CASSSPTGRNTEAFF. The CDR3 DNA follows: TGTGCCAGCAGCTCGCCGACAGGGAGGAACACTGAAGCTTTCTTT. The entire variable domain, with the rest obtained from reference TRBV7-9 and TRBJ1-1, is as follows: DTGVSQNPRHKITKRGQNVTFRCDPISEHNRLYWYRQTLGQGPEFLTYFQNEAQLEKSRLLSDRFSAERPKGSFSTLEIQRTEQGDSAMYLCASSSPTGRNTEAFFGQGTRLTVV.

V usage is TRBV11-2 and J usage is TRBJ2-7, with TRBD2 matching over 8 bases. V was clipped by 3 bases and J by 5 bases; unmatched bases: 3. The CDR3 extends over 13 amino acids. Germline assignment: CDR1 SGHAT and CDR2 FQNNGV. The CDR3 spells CASSLGLEDEQYF. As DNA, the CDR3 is TGTGCCAGCAGCTTGGGACTAGAGGACGAGCAGTACTTC. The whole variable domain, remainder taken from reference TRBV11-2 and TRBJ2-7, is EAGVAQSPRYKIIEKRQSVAFWCNPISGHATLYWYQQILGQGPKLLIQFQNNGVVDDSQLPKDRFSAERLKGVDSTLKIQPAKLEDSAVYLCASSLGLEDEQYFGPGTRLTVT.

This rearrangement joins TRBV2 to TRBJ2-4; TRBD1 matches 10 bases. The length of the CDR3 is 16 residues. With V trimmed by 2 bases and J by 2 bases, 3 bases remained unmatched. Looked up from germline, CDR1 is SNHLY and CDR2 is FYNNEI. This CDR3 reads CASSEKDRGSKNIQYF. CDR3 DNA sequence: TGTGCCAGCAGTGAAAAGGACAGGGGGTCCAAAAACATTCAGTACTTC.

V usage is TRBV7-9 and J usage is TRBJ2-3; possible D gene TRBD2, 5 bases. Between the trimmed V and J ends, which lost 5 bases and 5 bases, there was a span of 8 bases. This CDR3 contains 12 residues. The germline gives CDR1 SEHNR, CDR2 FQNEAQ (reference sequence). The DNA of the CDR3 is TGTGCCAGCAGCCAGGCGGGAGATACGCAGTATTTT. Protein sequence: CASSQAGDTQYF.